This T cell receptor (beta chain) was recorded in a study of tumor-infiltrating lymphocytes in primary liver carcinoma. The wider study: Ranging in age from 30 to 69 years, the patients were men and women.

RNA and DNA were co-extracted from about 20-30 mg of unsorted bulk tissue. The proportion of viable tumor cells exceeded 75% in every tumor sample. The ends were cut back, 1 base at V and 5 bases at J, with 3 bases in the middle. CDR1 is SGHKS, CDR2 YYEKEE, per germline (reference sequence). This CDR3 spans 12 amino acids. Study-wide findings and caveats: Tumor specimens were characterized by a significantly higher top-250-clone fraction than blood (p = 0.039).

Researchers generated TCR beta cDNA from roughly 510 ng of total RNA, relying on a constant-region primer. A slightly modified ARM-PCR protocol with three nested multiplex PCR rounds produced these TCR beta libraries. Two initial PCR rounds of approximately 10 cycles each paired TRBV1-TRBV30 forward primers with a C-beta reverse primer. TCRdb ran MiXCR on the multiplex PCR reads and lists one entry per CDR3 protein. The sample carries around 25,000 distinct CDR3 sequences, 78% recorded once. On this clonotype itself: Its target is not known.

Sequencing input: liver tumor tissue from sampling region 3. The subset here: tumor region T3, left-lateral pole. This TCR derives from a man between 35 and 55 years old with primary liver carcinoma and hepatitis B virus infection. This chain joins TRBV5-5 and TRBJ2-2, with D unclear. DNA for the CDR3: TGTGCCAGCAGCTTGCCTACCGGGGAGCTGTTTTTT. Its translation is CASSLPTGELFF.